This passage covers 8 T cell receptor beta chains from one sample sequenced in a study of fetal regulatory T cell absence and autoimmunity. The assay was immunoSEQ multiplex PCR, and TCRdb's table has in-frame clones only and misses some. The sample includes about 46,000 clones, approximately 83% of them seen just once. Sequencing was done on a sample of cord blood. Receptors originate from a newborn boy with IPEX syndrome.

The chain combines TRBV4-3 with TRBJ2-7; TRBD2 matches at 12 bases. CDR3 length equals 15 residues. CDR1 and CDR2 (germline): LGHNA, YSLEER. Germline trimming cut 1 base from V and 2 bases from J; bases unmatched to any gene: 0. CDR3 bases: TGCGCCAGCAGCCAAGCTAGCGGGGGGGCCTACGAGCAGTACTTC. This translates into CASSQASGGAYEQYF.

CDR3 in DNA: TGCGCCAGCAGCCCCCCGGGGGTAAACTATGGCTACACCTTC. Its protein product is CASSPPGVNYGYTF. The genes are TRBV4-1 and TRBJ1-2, with a tentative D call TRBD1 (5 bases). CDR1 and CDR2 from the germline V gene are MGHRA and YSYEKL. The CDR3 covers 14 residues. V lost 4 bases and J lost 2, with 11 bases in between.

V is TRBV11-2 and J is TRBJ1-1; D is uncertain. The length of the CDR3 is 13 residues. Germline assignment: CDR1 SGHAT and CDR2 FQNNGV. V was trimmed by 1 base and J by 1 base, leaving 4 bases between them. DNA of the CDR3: TGTGCCAGCAGCTTAGTGGGGAACACTGAAGCTTTCTTT. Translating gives CASSLVGNTEAFF.

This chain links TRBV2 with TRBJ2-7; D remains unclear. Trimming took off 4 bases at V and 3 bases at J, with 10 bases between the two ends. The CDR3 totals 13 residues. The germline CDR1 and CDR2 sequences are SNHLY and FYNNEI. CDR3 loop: CASSASSNYEQYF. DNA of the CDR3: TGTGCCAGCAGTGCGAGTAGCAACTACGAGCAGTACTTC.

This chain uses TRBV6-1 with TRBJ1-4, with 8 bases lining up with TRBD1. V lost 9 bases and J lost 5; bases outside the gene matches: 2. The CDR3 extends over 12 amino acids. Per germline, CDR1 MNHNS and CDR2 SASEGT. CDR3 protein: CASGTGNEKLFF. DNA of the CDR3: TGTGCCAGTGGGACAGGAAATGAAAAACTGTTTTTT.

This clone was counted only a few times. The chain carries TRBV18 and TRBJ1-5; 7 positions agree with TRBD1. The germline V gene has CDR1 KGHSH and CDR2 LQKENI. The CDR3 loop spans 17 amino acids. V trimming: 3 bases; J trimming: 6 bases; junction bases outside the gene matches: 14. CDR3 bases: TGTGCCAGCTCACCCCAGGTCGTGACAGGGCGAGGTCAGCCCCAGCATTTT. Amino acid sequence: CASSPQVVTGRGQPQHF.

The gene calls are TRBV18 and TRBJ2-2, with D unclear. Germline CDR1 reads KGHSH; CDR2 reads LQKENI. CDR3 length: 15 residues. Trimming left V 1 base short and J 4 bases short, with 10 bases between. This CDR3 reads CASSPQVRGTGELFF. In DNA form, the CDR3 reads TGTGCCAGCTCACCACAGGTCCGTGGCACCGGGGAGCTGTTTTTT.

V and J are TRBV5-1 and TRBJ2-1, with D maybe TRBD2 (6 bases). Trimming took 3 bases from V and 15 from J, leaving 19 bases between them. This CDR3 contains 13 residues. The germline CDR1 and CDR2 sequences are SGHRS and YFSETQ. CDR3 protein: CASSSSRDSTPFF. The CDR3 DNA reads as TGCGCCAGCAGCTCAAGCCGGGACTCCACGCCGTTCTTC.